Listed here is a single TCR beta chain. CDR3 and TCR beta VDJ profiling relied on genomic DNA as the template. TCRdb independently ran MiXCR on the reads; one entry per CDR3 protein. Here the sample spans approximately 380,000 distinct CDR3 sequences, 60% to 80% being singletons. This sample stems from a study of CD8+CD57+ T cells in acquired aplastic anemia. Across the whole study: Sequencing produced an average of around 10 million reads per healthy donor for CD4+ cells.

This receptor was taken from a human donor in good health, serving as a control. The sample comprised sorted CD4+, CD8+, or CD8+CD57+ T cells (not recorded which) from PBMCs.

CDR3 coding DNA: TGTGCCAGCAGCTGGGGGACTAGCGGGGGGCCAAGGGATGAGCAGTTCTTC. Its translation: CASSWGTSGGPRDEQFF. The chain combines TRBV7-9 with TRBJ2-1, with 15 bases aligning to TRBD2. The CDR3 covers 17 residues. V lost 4 bases, J lost 8 bases, and 9 bases stayed unmatched. The germline V gene encodes CDR1 SEHNR and CDR2 FQNEAQ (reference sequence).